The subject of this entry is one T cell receptor beta chain. Antigen: not known. The CDR3 does not close with the conserved phenylalanine or tryptophan, likely indicating a read error. These data come from a study of tumor and adjacent non-tumor tissue in lung cancer. CDR1 and CDR2 from the germline V gene are DFQATT and SNEGSKA (reference sequence). The V gene end was trimmed by 2 bases and the J gene end by 3 bases; junction bases not matched to a gene: 4. The CDR3 sequence is 13 residues long. The study's findings and limits: TCR diversity was significantly greater in tumor than normal lung tissue.

A modified ARM-PCR protocol with three rounds of nested PCR amplified TCRbeta. MiXCR, run by TCRdb on the multiplex PCR reads, gives a single entry per CDR3 protein. This sample has about 80,000 distinct CDR3 sequences, with 80% to 90% found just once. RNA was extracted from bulk tissue without any cell sorting. The normal lung tissue was taken more than 3 cm from the tumor edge. Donors were chemotherapy-naive, newly diagnosed lung cancer surgical patients in China, August–late 2014. The rearrangement uses TRBV20-1 and TRBJ2-7, with TRBD2 identical over 7 bases. Sequenced: distant non-tumor lung tissue. This TCR was sampled from a man between 60 and 75 years old with non-small cell lung cancer. The CDR3 DNA is TGCAGTGCTAGACATGGGACTATCTACGAGCAGTACCTC. Its translation: CSARHGTIYEQYL.